Listed below are T cell receptor beta chains from one sample, sequenced in a study of T cells in Graves' hyperthyroidism and ophthalmopathy. TCRdb itself ran the multiplex PCR reads through MiXCR, one entry per CDR3 protein. Counted here are approximately 590,000 distinct CDR3 sequences, roughly 50% occurring once; the ten biggest clones make up about 8.2%. Material: peripheral blood or thyroid tissue (not recorded which). These receptors came from a woman between 18 and 29 years old with Graves' hyperthyroidism. CDR3s include the opening cysteine and the closing phenylalanine or tryptophan. The D gene is left open where the match is weak.

CAISGTGSFSEQYF	TRBD1	TRBV10-3
CSAKGGLAEETQYF	-	TRBV20-1
CASSQEWEAEQYF	-	TRBV5-4
CATSDNTGENTEAFF	TRBD1	TRBV24-1
CSARDTSEQYF	-	TRBV20-1
CASSSPRAPRGYTF	-	TRBV6-5
CASREPGQGAYEQYF	TRBD1	TRBV2
CASSFTDRIGYEQYF	-	TRBV5-1
CASSLVRNEQYF	-	TRBV12-3/TRBV12-4
CASNIELKGPGSPLHF	-	TRBV19
CASSHSGRDETQYF	TRBD2	TRBV7-2